The entry below gives a single T cell receptor beta chain sequence along with its context. The entry originates in a study of blood T cell repertoires in COVID-19. As processed by the authors: Estimation of nucleated cell counts relied on the amplification of reference gene primers. Using immunoSEQ multiplex PCR, the repertoire was profiled, and TCRdb retains in-frame clones only, with some absent. V and J calls and clone size come straight from that table; D and trimming were deduced from the DNA. The sample shows 75,000 to 100,000 clones, 82% of them seen only once. After removal of 6 bases from V and 7 bases from J, the junction contained 7 bases not matched to a gene. Germline-derived CDR1 and CDR2 are SGHKS and YYEKEE (reference sequence). This CDR3 has 13 residues.

The clonotype comes from a man over 45 with active or convalescent COVID-19. The chain has TRBV5-5 and TRBJ2-7, with TRBD1 identical over 10 bases. The material sequenced was peripheral blood. The DNA of the CDR3 is TGTGCCAGCAAGCGACAGGGGGCTCGAGAGCAGTACTTC. Translating gives CASKRQGAREQYF.